This T cell receptor (beta chain) emerged from a study of blood T cell repertoires in COVID-19. Study summary: Both acute and convalescent COVID-19 samples were obtained from the United States, Italy and Spain. PBMCs, B-cell-depleted T cells, or T cells were the source of the cDNA or gDNA that made up the material.

Trimming shortened V by 8 bases and J by 4 bases, and 11 bases separated the two germline ends. The CDR3 sequence is 12 residues long. Libraries were prepared by immunoSEQ multiplex PCR; TCRdb keeps only in-frame clonotypes and omits some of them. The data contain roughly 65,000 clones, approximately 79% of them singletons. This receptor was taken from a man in his 60s with acute or convalescent COVID-19. The V gene is TRBV12-3 or TRBV12-4, the J gene TRBJ1-2; TRBD1 might be the D (5 bases). Material for sequencing was peripheral blood. The chain's CDR3 is CASEAGPYGYTF. CDR3 nucleotides: TGTGCCAGCGAGGCGGGACCCTATGGCTACACCTTC.